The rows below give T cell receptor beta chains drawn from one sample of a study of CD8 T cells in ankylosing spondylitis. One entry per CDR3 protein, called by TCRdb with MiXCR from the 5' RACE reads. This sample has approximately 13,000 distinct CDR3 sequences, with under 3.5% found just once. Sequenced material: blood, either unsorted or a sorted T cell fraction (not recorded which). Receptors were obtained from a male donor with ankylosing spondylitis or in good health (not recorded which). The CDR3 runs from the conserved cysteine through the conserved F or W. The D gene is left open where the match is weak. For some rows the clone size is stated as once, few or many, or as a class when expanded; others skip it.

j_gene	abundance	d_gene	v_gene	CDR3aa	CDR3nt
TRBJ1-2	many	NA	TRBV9	CASSVDGGPNYGYTF	TGTGCCAGCAGCGTAGACGGAGGCCCGAACTATGGCTACACCTTC
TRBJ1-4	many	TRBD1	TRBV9	CASSVGDRGRDEKLFF	TGTGCCAGCAGCGTAGGGGACAGGGGGCGGGATGAAAAACTGTTTTTT
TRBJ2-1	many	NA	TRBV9	CASSVGGGYNEQFF	TGTGCCAGCAGCGTAGGTGGGGGGTACAATGAGCAGTTCTTC
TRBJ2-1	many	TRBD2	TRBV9	CASSPPSGSSYNEQFF	TGTGCCAGCAGCCCTCCTAGCGGGAGCTCCTACAATGAGCAGTTCTTC
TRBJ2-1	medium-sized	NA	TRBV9	CASSVALAANEQFF	TGTGCCAGCAGCGTAGCTTTGGCTGCCAATGAGCAGTTCTTC
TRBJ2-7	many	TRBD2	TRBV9	CASSVAASGAGEQYF	TGTGCCAGCAGCGTAGCAGCCAGCGGGGCGGGGGAGCAGTACTTC
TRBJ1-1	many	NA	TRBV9	CASSVGPQGYTEAFF	TGTGCCAGCAGCGTAGGTCCTCAGGGTTACACTGAAGCTTTCTTT
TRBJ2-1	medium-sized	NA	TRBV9	CASSTLVPHEQFF	TGTGCCAGCAGCACGCTAGTTCCACATGAGCAGTTCTTC
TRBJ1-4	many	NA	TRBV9	CASSAQSSEKLFF	TGTGCCAGCAGCGCTCAGAGTTCCGAAAAACTGTTTTTT
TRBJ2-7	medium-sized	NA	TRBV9	CASSVGSRSSYEQYF	TGTGCCAGCAGCGTAGGGTCCAGGAGCTCCTACGAGCAGTACTTC
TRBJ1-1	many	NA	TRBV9	CASSPHNGGGAEAFF	TGTGCCAGCAGCCCACATAACGGAGGGGGTGCTGAAGCTTTCTTT
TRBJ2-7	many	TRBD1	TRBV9	CASSPRTGEGEQYF	TGTGCCAGCAGCCCGCGGACAGGGGAGGGAGAGCAGTACTTC
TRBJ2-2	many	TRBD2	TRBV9	CASSVVSRGGGTGELFF	TGTGCCAGCAGCGTAGTCTCCCGGGGGGGAGGGACCGGGGAGCTGTTTTTT
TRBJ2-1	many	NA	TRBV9	CASSPTPQDNEQFF	TGTGCCAGCAGCCCCACGCCCCAGGACAATGAGCAGTTCTTC
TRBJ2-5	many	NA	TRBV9	CASSEGGPTETQYF	TGTGCCAGCAGCGAGGGGGGGCCAACGGAGACCCAGTACTTC
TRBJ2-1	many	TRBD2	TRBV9	CASSEEARLAYNEQFF	TGTGCCAGCAGCGAGGAAGCGAGACTAGCTTACAATGAGCAGTTCTTC
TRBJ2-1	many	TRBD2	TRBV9	CASSSTVLAGNHEQFF	TGTGCCAGCAGCTCCACTGTCCTAGCGGGGAACCATGAGCAGTTCTTC
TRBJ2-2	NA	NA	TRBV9	CASSVETGLSTGELFF	TGTGCCAGCAGCGTAGAGACAGGACTATCCACCGGGGAGCTGTTTTTT
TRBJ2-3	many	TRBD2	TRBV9	CASSTQSGRASDTQYF	TGTGCCAGCAGCACACAGAGCGGGAGGGCCTCAGATACGCAGTATTTT
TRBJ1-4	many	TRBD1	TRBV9	CASSVADRVNEKLFF	TGTGCCAGCAGCGTAGCTGACAGGGTAAATGAAAAACTGTTTTTT
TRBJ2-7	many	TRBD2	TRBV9	CASSVGLAGGTYEQYF	TGTGCCAGCAGCGTAGGGCTAGCGGGAGGAACCTACGAGCAGTACTTC
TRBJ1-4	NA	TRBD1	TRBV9	CASSAGQVPNEKLFF	TGTGCCAGCAGCGCCGGACAGGTTCCCAATGAAAAACTGTTTTTT
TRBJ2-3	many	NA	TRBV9	CASSVEGADTQYF	TGTGCCAGCAGCGTCGAGGGGGCAGATACGCAGTATTTT
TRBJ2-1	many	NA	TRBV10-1	CASSESEQFF	TGCGCCAGCAGTGAGAGTGAGCAGTTCTTC
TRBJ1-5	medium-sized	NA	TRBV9	CASSAHSGPGQPQHF	TGTGCCAGCAGCGCCCATAGCGGGCCGGGACAGCCCCAGCATTTT
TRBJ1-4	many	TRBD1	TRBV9	CASSVGTGANEKLFF	TGTGCCAGCAGCGTAGGGACAGGGGCGAACGAAAAACTGTTTTTT
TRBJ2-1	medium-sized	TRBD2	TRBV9	CASSVAPGLAGKNEQFF	TGTGCCAGCAGCGTAGCCCCCGGACTAGCGGGGAAGAATGAGCAGTTCTTC
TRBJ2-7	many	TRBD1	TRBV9	CASSVGGQGYDEQYF	TGTGCCAGCAGCGTAGGGGGACAGGGTTATGACGAGCAGTACTTC
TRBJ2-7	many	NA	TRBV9	CASSPSRGFEYEQYF	TGTGCCAGCAGCCCCTCTCGGGGGTTTGAGTACGAGCAGTACTTC
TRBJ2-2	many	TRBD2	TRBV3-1	CASSLGLAGGQVNTGELFF	TGTGCCAGCAGCCTTGGACTAGCGGGGGGGCAAGTGAACACCGGGGAGCTGTTTTTT
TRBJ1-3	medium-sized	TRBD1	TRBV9	CASSYRDRAAGNTIYF	TGTGCCAGCAGCTATCGCGACAGGGCAGCTGGAAACACCATATATTTT
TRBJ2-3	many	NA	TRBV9	CASSVYTDTQYF	TGTGCCAGCAGCGTTTACACAGATACGCAGTATTTT
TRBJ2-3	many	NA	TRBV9	CASSFRGVADTQYF	TGTGCCAGCAGTTTTAGGGGGGTTGCGGATACGCAGTATTTT
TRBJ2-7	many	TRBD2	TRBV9	CASSVGLADAYEQYF	TGTGCCAGCAGCGTAGGACTAGCGGACGCCTACGAGCAGTACTTC
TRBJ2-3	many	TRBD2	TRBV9	CASSVGGSGTPSQYF	TGTGCCAGCAGCGTAGGAGGTAGCGGGACCCCCTCGCAGTATTTT
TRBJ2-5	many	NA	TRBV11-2	CASSLWKSAPETQYF	TGTGCCAGCAGCTTATGGAAAAGCGCCCCCGAGACCCAGTACTTC
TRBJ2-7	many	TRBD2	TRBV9	CASSVGASGSIPGEQYF	TGTGCCAGCAGCGTAGGGGCCAGCGGGAGTATCCCGGGCGAGCAGTACTTC
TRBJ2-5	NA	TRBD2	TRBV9	CASSVAGGPWETQYF	TGTGCCAGCAGCGTTGCGGGAGGGCCATGGGAGACCCAGTACTTC
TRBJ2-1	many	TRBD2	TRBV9	CASSVVSGGTPGEQFF	TGTGCCAGCAGCGTAGTTAGCGGGGGGACTCCCGGTGAGCAGTTCTTC
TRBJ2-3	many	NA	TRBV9	CASSVVWGGTDTQYF	TGTGCCAGCAGCGTAGTTTGGGGGGGCACAGATACGCAGTATTTT
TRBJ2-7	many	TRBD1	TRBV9	CASSVVSGQGPVEQYF	TGTGCCAGCAGCGTAGTATCGGGACAGGGCCCCGTCGAGCAGTACTTC
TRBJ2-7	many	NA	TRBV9	CASSVNPVAYEQYF	TGTGCCAGCAGCGTAAATCCCGTCGCCTACGAGCAGTACTTC
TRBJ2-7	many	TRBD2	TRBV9	CASSVTSGGSYEQYF	TGTGCCAGCAGCGTGACTAGCGGGGGCTCCTACGAGCAGTACTTC
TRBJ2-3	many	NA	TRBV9	CASGGGASTDTQYF	TGTGCCAGCGGCGGTGGTGCTAGCACAGATACGCAGTATTTT
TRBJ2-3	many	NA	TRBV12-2	CASRPPKVRGTSGSTDTQYF	TGTGCAAGTCGCCCTCCGAAGGTTAGGGGGACTAGCGGGAGTACAGATACGCAGTATTTT
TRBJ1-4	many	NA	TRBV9	CASSARDGTGEKLFF	TGTGCCAGCAGCGCCCGGGACGGCACGGGGGAAAAACTGTTTTTT
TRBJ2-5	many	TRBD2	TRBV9	CASSPGLAGGPGETQYF	TGTGCCAGCAGCCCCGGACTAGCGGGAGGGCCGGGGGAGACCCAGTACTTC
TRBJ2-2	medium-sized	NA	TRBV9	CASSADILSNTGELFF	TGTGCCAGCAGCGCAGACATACTGTCGAACACCGGGGAGCTGTTTTTT
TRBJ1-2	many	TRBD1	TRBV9	CASSVFPGQGAGGYTF	TGTGCCAGCAGCGTATTTCCGGGACAGGGGGCTGGTGGCTACACCTTC
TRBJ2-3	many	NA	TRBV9	CASSLREWAGSTDTQYF	TGTGCCAGCAGCCTAAGGGAGTGGGCGGGGAGCACAGATACGCAGTATTTT
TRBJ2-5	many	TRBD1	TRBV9	CASSVDPGGLETQYF	TGTGCCAGCAGCGTAGATCCAGGGGGCCTGGAGACCCAGTACTTC
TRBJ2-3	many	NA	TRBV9	CASSGGGQGPDTQYF	TGTGCCAGCAGCGGAGGGGGGCAGGGTCCAGATACGCAGTATTTT
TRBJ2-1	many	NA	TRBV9	CASSVGGGRTSYNEQFF	TGTGCCAGCAGCGTGGGGGGGGGGCGGACCTCCTACAATGAGCAGTTCTTC
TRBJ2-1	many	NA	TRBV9	CASSVDTGRDEQFF	TGTGCCAGCAGCGTAGACACAGGAAGGGATGAGCAGTTCTTC